Below, 18 T cell receptor beta chains from the same sample are listed, as sequenced in a study of T cells after yellow fever vaccination. MiXCR, run by TCRdb on the 5' RACE reads, gives a single entry per CDR3 protein. The table lists 150,000 to 200,000 distinct CDR3 sequences, approximately 10% of them singletons, with approximately 35% in the top ten. The material was CD8+ T cells sorted from PBMCs, obtained 45 days after the yellow fever booster vaccination. Receptors originate from a man between 18 and 35 years old who received the YFV17D yellow fever vaccine.

This clonotype was observed a few times. The V call is TRBV10-2, the J call TRBJ2-3; D is undetermined. This CDR3 is built from 14 residues. The germline V and J ends were trimmed by 4 bases and 1 base, with 9 bases remaining between them. Germline CDR1 is WSHSY and CDR2 is SAAADI. The CDR3, as DNA: TGCGCCAGCAGTGGGGTTGGCGGCACAGATACGCAGTATTTT. Encoded protein: CASSGVGGTDTQYF.

This clonotype has more than one count but fewer than ten. The V call is TRBV9, the J call TRBJ2-7; D perhaps matches TRBD1 (6 bases). The V end was cut by 4 bases, the J end by 3 bases, with 20 bases between. Looked up from germline, CDR1 is SGDLS and CDR2 is YYNGEE. The CDR3 totals 16 residues. CDR3 residues: CASSPQTGVGSYEQYF. CDR3 bases: TGTGCCAGCAGCCCACAGACAGGAGTTGGAAGCTACGAGCAGTACTTC.

The chain uses TRBV12-5 and TRBJ1-1, with D unclear. CDR1 and CDR2 from the germline V gene are LGHNT and FRNRAP. V shed 1 base and J shed 4 bases, with 1 base lying between them. The CDR3 is made up of 11 amino acids. CDR3 sequence reads: CASGLGTEAFF. CDR3 bases: TGTGCTAGTGGTTTGGGCACTGAAGCTTTCTTT.

The sample holds many counts of this clonotype. The chain joins TRBV4-3 to TRBJ2-3; no firm D call. CDR1 is LGHNA, CDR2 YSLEER, per germline. The CDR3 sequence is 13 residues long. V shed 4 bases and J shed 5 bases, with 10 bases lying between them. The CDR3 protein is CASSLTSGDTQYF. DNA of the CDR3: TGCGCCAGCAGCCTCACCTCCGGAGATACGCAGTATTTT.

This clonotype was picked up a small number of times. The gene calls are TRBV19 and TRBJ1-1; D not certain. In germline, CDR1 is LNHDA, CDR2 SQIVND (reference sequence). Deletions cut 6 bases from V and 3 bases from J, with 14 bases between. This CDR3 has 14 residues. The CDR3 DNA reads as TGTGCCAGTAGCCCCAGATCAGAGTACACTGAAGCTTTCTTT. Protein sequence: CASSPRSEYTEAFF.

This clonotype has just a few counts. The chain joins TRBV6-5 to TRBJ2-6; D remains unclear. The CDR3 loop spans 17 amino acids. Germline CDR1 and CDR2: MNHEY and SVGAGI. V lost 0 bases and J lost 0, with 9 bases in between. Here the CDR3 reads CASSYSMGTSGANVLTF. The CDR3 nucleotides read TGTGCCAGCAGTTACTCGATGGGTACCTCTGGGGCCAACGTCCTGACTTTC.

This clonotype was counted a few times. The chain has TRBV7-9 and TRBJ1-1; 9 bases match TRBD1. CDR1 SEHNR and CDR2 FQNEAQ come from the germline V gene (reference sequence). The CDR3 consists of 16 residues. Trimming removed 5 bases from V and 6 bases from J; junction bases left unmatched: 13. The DNA for the CDR3 is TGTGCCAGCAGCGGGACAGGGTCGTCCATTGTCCCTGAAGCTTTCTTT. As protein: CASSGTGSSIVPEAFF.

The chain employs TRBV6-5 and TRBJ2-1; a possible D gene is TRBD2 (6 bases). Trimming took off 8 bases at V and 3 bases at J, with 17 bases between the two ends. Germline loops: CDR1 MNHEY, CDR2 SVGAGI. This CDR3 has 15 residues. The CDR3 region is CASAVGGEFYNEQFF. In DNA form, the CDR3 reads TGTGCCAGCGCCGTGGGCGGGGAATTCTACAATGAGCAGTTCTTC.

The chain couples TRBV4-3 to TRBJ2-5, with D maybe TRBD1 (7 bases). CDR1 is LGHNA and CDR2 is YSLEER in the germline V gene. V gave up 3 bases and J gave up 1 base, with 15 bases separating them. This CDR3 region has 16 residues. The CDR3 DNA follows: TGCGCCAGCAGCCAGACAGGGTCGGGGGTCCAAGAGACCCAGTACTTC. Protein sequence: CASSQTGSGVQETQYF.

This clonotype was recorded at least ten times. The V call is TRBV4-3, the J call TRBJ2-3; D possibly corresponds to TRBD2 (5 bases). The V end was cut by 2 bases, the J end by 10 bases, with 13 bases between. There are 13 residues in the CDR3. The germline V gene has CDR1 LGHNA and CDR2 YSLEER. The chain's CDR3 is CASSQNGPGAQYF. Here the CDR3 DNA reads TGCGCCAGCAGCCAAAACGGTCCCGGGGCGCAGTATTTT.

The chain links TRBV27 to TRBJ1-6, with 10 bases aligning to TRBD1. Germline V lookup: CDR1 MNHEY, CDR2 SMNVEV (reference sequence). The CDR3 has 14 amino acids. The V segment lost 8 bases and the J segment 13 bases; nucleotides outside the gene matches: 11. The CDR3 DNA sequence: TGTGCCAGCGGCCGGGACAGGGGCCCTCGTCCCCTCCACTTT. It encodes CASGRDRGPRPLHF.

In its sample, this clonotype was seen a few times. This chain links TRBV6-1 with TRBJ2-2, with TRBD2 matching 7 bases. Germline CDR1 is MNHNS and CDR2 is SASEGT. The CDR3 is made up of 16 amino acids. The junction had 11 bases not matched to a gene; V was cut back by 8 bases and J by 2 bases. The DNA for the CDR3 is TGTGCCAGCGAACTTGGCCTAGCGGAAAACACCGGGGAGCTGTTTTTT. This codes for CASELGLAENTGELFF.

The V and J genes are TRBV20-1 and TRBJ2-1, with 9 nucleotides matching TRBD1. The CDR3 extends over 15 amino acids. J was trimmed by 3 bases and V by 3 bases; bases with no gene match: 6. CDR1 is DFQATT and CDR2 is SNEGSKA in the germline V gene (reference sequence). The CDR3 DNA reads TGCAGTGCTAGCGACGGGGGACAGGGCTACAATGAGCAGTTCTTC. Its protein is CSASDGGQGYNEQFF.

The gene calls are TRBV7-9 and TRBJ2-7, with D unresolved. V gave up 5 bases and J gave up 3 bases, with 14 bases separating them. Per germline, CDR1 SEHNR and CDR2 FQNEAQ (reference sequence). This CDR3 has 14 residues. The CDR3 DNA reads as TGTGCCAGCAGCCCCCCCCTGGGGTTCTACGAGCAGTACGTC. This translates into CASSPPLGFYEQYV.

This clonotype came up a few times. CDR3 sequence (DNA): TGTGCCAGCAGCTTGGACAGGGTATACAATGAGCAGTTCTTC. This translates into CASSLDRVYNEQFF. This rearrangement joins TRBV5-5 to TRBJ2-1; D might be TRBD1 (6 bases). The germline V gene encodes CDR1 SGHKS and CDR2 YYEKEE (reference sequence). V was shortened by 0 bases and J by 4 bases, with 8 bases between the two germline ends. CDR3 length: 14 residues.

This clonotype was counted a few times. J is TRBJ2-2 and V is TRBV12-3 or TRBV12-4; D perhaps matches TRBD1 (5 bases). The germline V and J ends were trimmed by 10 bases and 4 bases, with 16 bases remaining between them. The CDR3 extends over 14 amino acids. CDR3 coding DNA: TGTGCCACCTTGACAGAGCGTCTCACCGGGGAGCTGTTTTTT. This sequence encodes CATLTERLTGELFF.

This clonotype showed up many times. This chain joins TRBV20-1 and TRBJ2-4, with TRBD2 matching over 9 bases. The V gene end was trimmed by 1 base and the J gene end by 7 bases; junction bases not matched to a gene: 8. The germline CDR1 and CDR2 sequences are DFQATT and SNEGSKA (reference sequence). The CDR3 contains 15 residues. This CDR3 is CSARASSGDWNIQYF. In nucleotides, the CDR3 is TGCAGTGCTAGAGCGTCTAGCGGGGACTGGAACATTCAGTACTTC.

In this sample, this clonotype turned up a few times. The chain employs TRBV5-1 and TRBJ2-7; perhaps TRBD2 as D (5 bases). CDR3 length equals 13 residues. Germline V gene data show CDR1 as SGHRS and CDR2 as YFSETQ. V lost 2 bases to trimming and J lost 6 bases, with 12 bases between them. This chain's CDR3 is CASSFAQEAEQYF. The DNA for the CDR3 is TGCGCCAGCAGCTTCGCGCAGGAGGCCGAGCAGTACTTC.